This T cell receptor (beta chain) emerged from a study of regulatory T cells in long-lasting Graves disease. Findings and caveats of the study: Persistent disease preferred TRBV28, TRBJ1-2 and TRBJ2-5. Newly diagnosed patients had higher TCR diversity than persistent Graves' patients did.

The time point here: persistent/refractory GD, antithyroid drugs over 5 years with positive TRAb. PBMCs were the source of the RNA used for TCR sequencing. The authors drew patients from an endocrinology department in Xi'an, China. CDR3 regions were amplified by Arm-PCR using iRepertoire HTBI primers to build TCR beta libraries. TCRdb analysed the multiplex PCR reads with MiXCR anew, one entry per CDR3 protein. The sample includes approximately 500,000 distinct CDR3 sequences, roughly 21% of them seen just once. CDR1 and CDR2 (germline): MNHEY, SMNVEV (reference sequence). V was pared by 7 bases and J by 0 bases, with 15 bases between. The CDR3 spans 15 residues. This clonotype was seen ten or more times. Its target is unknown.

Sample: peripheral blood mononuclear cells (PBMCs), taken when the disease was refractory, from a patient treated with antithyroid drugs. The V and J genes are TRBV27 and TRBJ1-1; tentative D call: TRBD1 (5 bases). This sequence was found in a female donor with Graves disease. The CDR3 nucleotides read TGTGCCAGCACCAAACTCGGGGACTTGAACACTGAAGCTTTCTTT. Protein sequence: CASTKLGDLNTEAFF.